This paragraph covers one T cell receptor (beta chain) sequence. Its antigen is still unknown. Library preparation for TCR beta used quantitative 5'-RACE with molecular barcodes. TCRdb itself ran the 5' RACE reads through MiXCR, one entry per CDR3 protein. The sample holds around 180,000 distinct CDR3 sequences, 18% seen once. The data were obtained in a study of CD8 T cells in ankylosing spondylitis. The germline V gene encodes CDR1 LGHNA and CDR2 YNFKEQ. V lost 2 bases and J lost 6; bases outside the gene matches: 11. The CDR3 is 18 amino acids. Study-wide findings and caveats: Within ankylosing spondylitis blood, a TCR beta motif made up of seven to nine highly homologous variants appeared to be characteristic. Reactive arthritis synovial fluid and blood were previously reported to contain some motif variants. Clones linked with disease were CD8+ and fairly uncommon in the peripheral blood.

The TCR was taken from a male donor aged 10 to 30 with ankylosing spondylitis or in good health (not recorded which). The chain uses TRBV4-2 and TRBJ2-1; 12 bases map to TRBD2. Material: blood, either unsorted or a sorted T cell fraction (not recorded which). CDR3 DNA sequence: TGTGCCAGCAGCCAACTCCTGACTAGCGGGAGCCGCAGCAATGAGCAGTTCTTC. This gives the protein CASSQLLTSGSRSNEQFF.